This entry describes one T cell receptor (beta chain). This entry comes from a study of blood T cell repertoires in COVID-19. About the study: Some COVID-19 samples were acute and others convalescent; all came from the United States, Italy and Spain. The cDNA or gDNA used as material had been derived from T cells, B-cell-depleted T cells, or PBMCs.

The CDR3 spans 13 residues. Trimming removed 6 bases from V and 4 bases from J; junction bases left unmatched: 2. Germline loops: CDR1 KGHDR, CDR2 SFDVKD. Authors' analysis steps: Nucleated cell counts were estimated from reference gene primer amplification. TCRdb keeps only in-frame clones here, not all; method: immunoSEQ multiplex PCR. The D gene and trimming were derived from the DNA, and the V and J assignments and clone size from that table. The sample holds about 80,000 clones, over 70% seen once. J is TRBJ1-2 and V is TRBV24-1; the match to TRBD1 covers 9 bases. Sequencing was done on a sample of peripheral blood. This sequence originates from an elderly man with acute or convalescent COVID-19. CDR3 in amino acids: CATSLGQGYGYTF. The CDR3 DNA sequence: TGTGCCACCAGTTTGGGACAGGGCTATGGCTACACCTTC.